The T cell receptor (beta chain) described here comes from a study of cytomegalovirus exposure and HLA in healthy donors. The study's findings and limits: In vitro confirmation showed a few CMV-associated chains to be CMV antigen specific. Most sequenced TCRs were rare (though some public TCRs occurred in many donors). The study dropped some indistinguishable V segments, TRBV6-2 and TRBV6-3 among them.

PCR involved 60 Vbeta and 13 Jbeta primers. In the authors' workflow: In a later analysis, some 10 million of approximately 86 million unique beta chains occurred in at least two donors. The data were produced by immunoSEQ multiplex PCR, yet TCRdb's version contains in-frame clones alone and is incomplete. V and J calls and clone size are given by that table; D and trimming were obtained from the DNA. The table includes some 150,000 clones, roughly 80% detected once. Note on this clone: The target antigen is unknown.

V was cut by 7 bases and J by 0 bases, with 16 bases left in between. In germline, CDR1 is SGHRS, CDR2 YFSETQ. The CDR3 is made up of 15 amino acids. This TCR came from a male donor in good health and CMV-seronegative. The sample was PBMCs. The J gene is TRBJ1-1, the V gene TRBV5-1, with D perhaps matching TRBD1 (6 bases). The chain's CDR3 is CASGTTGGMNTEAFF. The CDR3 bases are TGCGCCAGCGGAACTACTGGGGGCATGAACACTGAAGCTTTCTTT.